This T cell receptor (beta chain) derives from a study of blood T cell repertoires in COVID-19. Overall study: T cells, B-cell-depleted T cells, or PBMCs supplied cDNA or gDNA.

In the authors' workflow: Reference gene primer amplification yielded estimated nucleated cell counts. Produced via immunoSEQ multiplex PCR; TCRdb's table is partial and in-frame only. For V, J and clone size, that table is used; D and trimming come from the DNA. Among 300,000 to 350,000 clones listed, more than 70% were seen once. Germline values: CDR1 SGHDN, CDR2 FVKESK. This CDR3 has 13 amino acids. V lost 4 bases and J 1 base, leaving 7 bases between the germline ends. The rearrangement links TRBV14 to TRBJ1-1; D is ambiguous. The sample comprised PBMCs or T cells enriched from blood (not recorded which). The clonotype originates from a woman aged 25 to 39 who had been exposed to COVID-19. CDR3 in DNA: TGTGCCAGCAGCCCCCAACAGAACACTGAAGCTTTCTTT. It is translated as CASSPQQNTEAFF. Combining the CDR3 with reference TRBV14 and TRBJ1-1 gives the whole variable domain EAGVTQFPSHSVIEKGQTVTLRCDPISGHDNLYWYRRVMGKEIKFLLHFVKESKQDESGMPNNRFLAERTGGTYSTLKVQPAELEDSGVYFCASSPQQNTEAFFGQGTRLTVV.